This T cell receptor beta chain emerged from a study of neoadjuvant anti-PD-1 for oral cavity cancer. As for time point: after neoadjuvant nivolumab, at surgical resection. This CDR3 has 14 amino acids. CDR1 is MNHNS, CDR2 SASEGT, per germline. The V gene end was trimmed by 5 bases and the J gene end by 4 bases; junction bases not matched to a gene: 8. Using immunoSEQ multiplex PCR, the repertoire was profiled, and TCRdb retains in-frame clones only, with some absent. This sample has about 12,000 clones, with 70% to 75% found just once. This material consisted of PBMCs, taken after nivolumab (anti-PD-1) treatment. The TCR originated in a person between 40 and 85 years old with oral cavity squamous cell carcinoma. The V call is TRBV6-1, the J call TRBJ2-7; 7 bases match TRBD1. CDR3 in amino acids: CASSPPGQPYEQYF. The CDR3 nucleotides are TGTGCCAGCAGTCCCCCGGGACAGCCTTACGAGCAGTACTTC.